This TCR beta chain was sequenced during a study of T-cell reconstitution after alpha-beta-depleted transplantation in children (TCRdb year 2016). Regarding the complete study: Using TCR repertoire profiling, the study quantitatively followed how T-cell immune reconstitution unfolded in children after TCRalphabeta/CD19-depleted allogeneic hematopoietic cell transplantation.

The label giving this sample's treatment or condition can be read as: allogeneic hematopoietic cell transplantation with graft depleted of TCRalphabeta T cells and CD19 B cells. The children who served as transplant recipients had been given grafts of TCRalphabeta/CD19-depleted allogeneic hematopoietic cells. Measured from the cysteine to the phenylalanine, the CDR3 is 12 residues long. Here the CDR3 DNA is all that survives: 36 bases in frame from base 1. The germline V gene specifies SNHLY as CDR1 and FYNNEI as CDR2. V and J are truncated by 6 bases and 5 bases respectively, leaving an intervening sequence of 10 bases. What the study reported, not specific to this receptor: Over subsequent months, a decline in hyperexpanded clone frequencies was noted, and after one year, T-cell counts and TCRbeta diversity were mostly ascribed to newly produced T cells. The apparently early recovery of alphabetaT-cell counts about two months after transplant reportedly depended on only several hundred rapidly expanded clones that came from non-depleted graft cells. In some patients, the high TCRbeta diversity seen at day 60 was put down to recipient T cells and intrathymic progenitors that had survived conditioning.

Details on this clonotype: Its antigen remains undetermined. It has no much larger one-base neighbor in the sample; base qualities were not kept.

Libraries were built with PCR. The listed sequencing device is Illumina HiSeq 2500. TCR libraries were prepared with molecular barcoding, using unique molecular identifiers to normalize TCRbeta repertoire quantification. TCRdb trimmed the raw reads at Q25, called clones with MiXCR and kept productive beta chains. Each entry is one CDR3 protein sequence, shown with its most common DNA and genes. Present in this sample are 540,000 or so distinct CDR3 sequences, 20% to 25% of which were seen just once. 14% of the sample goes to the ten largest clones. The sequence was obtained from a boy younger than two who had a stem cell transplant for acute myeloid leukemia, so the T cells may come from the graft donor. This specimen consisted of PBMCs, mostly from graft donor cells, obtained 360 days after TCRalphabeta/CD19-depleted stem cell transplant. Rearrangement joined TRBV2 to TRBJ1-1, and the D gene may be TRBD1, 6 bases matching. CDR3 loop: CASRVTGTEAFF. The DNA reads TGTGCCAGCAGGGTGACAGGAACTGAAGCTTTCTTT.